These T cell receptor beta chains were read from a single sample in a study of blood T cell repertoires in COVID-19. The method was immunoSEQ multiplex PCR; TCRdb's version includes in-frame clones alone and lacks a portion of them. The sample includes roughly 16,000 clones, 70% to 90% seen only once; the top ten take 35%. The material sequenced was peripheral blood. These receptors were collected from a man between 65 and 80 years old in a cohort sampled during active COVID-19. The CDR3 runs from the conserved cysteine through the conserved F or W. D genes are given only for firm matches. Rows give clone size only sometimes, using once, few, many, or a class for an expanded clone.

size: once
J: TRBJ2-5
V: TRBV7-2
D: TRBD2
CDR3: CASRELAGGPHRVTQYF
DNA: TGTGCCAGCAGAGAACTAGCGGGAGGGCCTCATCGGGTGACCCAGTACTTC

size: NA
J: TRBJ2-2
V: TRBV6-5
D: TRBD1
CDR3: CASTRQGSSPGELFF
DNA: TGTGCCAGCACCCGACAGGGCAGCAGTCCCGGGGAGCTGTTTTTT

size: once
J: TRBJ1-1
V: TRBV6-5
D: NA
CDR3: CASSYGAGSPEEAFF
DNA: TGTGCCAGCAGTTACGGGGCAGGGTCCCCCGAGGAAGCTTTCTTT

size: NA
J: TRBJ2-1
V: TRBV10-1
D: NA
CDR3: CASSRGLEANEQFF
DNA: TGCGCCAGCAGCCGGGGACTTGAAGCCAATGAGCAGTTCTTC

size: NA
J: TRBJ2-7
V: TRBV9
D: TRBD2
CDR3: CASSPSGGRSYEQYF
DNA: TGTGCCAGCAGCCCATCGGGGGGACGGTCCTACGAGCAGTACTTC

size: NA
J: TRBJ2-3
V: TRBV5-4
D: NA
CDR3: CASSLGQITDTQYF
DNA: TGTGCCAGCAGCTTGGGACAGATCACAGATACGCAGTATTTT

size: NA
J: TRBJ1-1
V: TRBV19
D: NA
CDR3: CASSKSTDTLNTEAFF
DNA: TGTGCCAGTAGTAAATCTACGGACACACTGAACACTGAAGCTTTCTTT

size: NA
J: TRBJ2-7
V: TRBV7-9
D: NA
CDR3: CASSSSGMNYEQYF
DNA: TGTGCCAGCAGCTCATCCGGGATGAACTACGAGCAGTACTTC

size: NA
J: TRBJ2-7
V: TRBV10-3
D: NA
CDR3: CASREDRYEQYF
DNA: TGTGCCTCGAGAGAAGACAGATACGAGCAGTACTTC

size: NA
J: TRBJ2-2
V: TRBV4-2
D: TRBD1
CDR3: CASSQDAGRGPNTGELFF
DNA: TGTGCCAGCAGCCAAGATGCGGGCAGGGGGCCGAACACCGGGGAGCTGTTTTTT

size: few
J: TRBJ1-6
V: TRBV30
D: NA
CDR3: CAWTLSRNSPLHF
DNA: TGTGCCTGGACCCTATCTCGGAATTCACCCCTCCACTTT

size: NA
J: TRBJ2-3
V: TRBV4-1
D: NA
CDR3: CASSQDLLSDSTDTQYF
DNA: TGCGCCAGCAGCCAAGATCTCCTAAGCGACAGCACAGATACGCAGTATTTT

size: NA
J: TRBJ2-3
V: TRBV5-1
D: NA
CDR3: CASSLDLAGTDTQYF
DNA: TGCGCCAGCAGCTTGGATCTAGCCGGCACAGATACGCAGTATTTT

size: NA
J: TRBJ2-5
V: TRBV5-8
D: NA
CDR3: CASSLAGLKETQYF
DNA: TGTGCCAGCAGCTTGGCTGGGCTTAAAGAGACCCAGTACTTC

size: once
J: TRBJ1-1
V: TRBV19
D: TRBD1
CDR3: CASSIPGQMNTEAFF
DNA: TGTGCCAGTAGTATCCCGGGACAGATGAACACTGAAGCTTTCTTT

size: NA
J: TRBJ2-7
V: TRBV30
D: TRBD1
CDR3: CARQQGAGEQYF
DNA: TGTGCCAGACAACAGGGGGCGGGCGAGCAGTACTTC

size: large
J: TRBJ2-7
V: TRBV2
D: TRBD2
CDR3: CASRGLEVGISYEQYF
DNA: TGTGCCAGCAGGGGACTAGAGGTTGGGATCTCCTACGAGCAGTACTTC

size: NA
J: TRBJ2-3
V: TRBV5-5
D: TRBD1
CDR3: CASSLGTGPTDTQYF
DNA: TGTGCCAGCAGCTTGGGGACAGGACCCACAGATACGCAGTATTTT

size: NA
J: TRBJ1-4
V: TRBV7-9
D: TRBD1
CDR3: CASSPFGQGQEKLFF
DNA: TGTGCCAGCAGCCCCTTCGGACAGGGACAGGAAAAACTGTTTTTT

size: NA
J: TRBJ2-5
V: TRBV19
D: TRBD1
CDR3: CASSMIDRAPETQYF
DNA: TGTGCCAGTAGTATGATCGACAGGGCCCCAGAGACCCAGTACTTC

size: NA
J: TRBJ2-2
V: TRBV4-1
D: NA
CDR3: CASSFRTPNTGELFF
DNA: TGCGCCAGCAGCTTCAGGACACCGAACACCGGGGAGCTGTTTTTT

size: NA
J: TRBJ2-7
V: TRBV7-2
D: NA
CDR3: CASSNTLLRGQYF
DNA: TGTGCCAGCAGCAATACCCTCTTAAGGGGGCAGTACTTC

size: NA
J: TRBJ2-7
V: TRBV5-1
D: TRBD1
CDR3: CASSLRGLEQYF
DNA: TGCGCCAGCAGCTTGAGGGGGCTCGAGCAGTACTTC